The present T cell receptor beta chain was sequenced within a study of T cells in Graves' hyperthyroidism and ophthalmopathy. About the research overall: The initial diagnosis was the point when peripheral blood was collected, ahead of any treatment.

The TCR beta CDR3 regions underwent amplification using RNA transcripts as the source. HTBI primers were the set used in a first-round RT-PCR of the TCR CDR3. TCRdb used MiXCR to reprocess the multiplex PCR reads, holding one entry per CDR3 protein. This table holds hundreds of thousands of distinct CDR3 sequences, over 12% found once. Germline V CDR1 and CDR2: MNHNS, SASEGT. The CDR3 covers 16 residues. V was cut by 3 bases and J by 3 bases, with 17 bases left in between. The source of this sequence is a middle-aged woman with Graves' ophthalmopathy. This sequence joins TRBV6-1 and TRBJ1-1, with D perhaps TRBD1 (5 bases). Input material: blood. CDR3 nucleotides: TGTGCCAGCAGTGAGCCGTTGGGGGGATTGGACACTGAAGCTTTCTTT. This encodes CASSEPLGGLDTEAFF.